This T cell receptor beta chain was recovered during a study of cytomegalovirus exposure and HLA in healthy donors. This clone was observed a few times. Its specificity is unknown. Primers included in the PCR were 60 Vbeta and 13 Jbeta primers. TCRdb's copy holds only in-frame clones and misses some; the assay was immunoSEQ multiplex PCR. Found here are over 100,000 clones, roughly 67% of them singletons; the top ten hold under 9.5%. The ends lost 1 base at V and 1 base at J; junction bases unmatched: 7. The CDR3 consists of 18 residues. CDR1 and CDR2 (germline): SGHVS, FQNEAQ. Unrecorded immune exposures were likely, despite nominal health at sampling. Study-wide points: Later analysis suggested links between common viral pathogens and several top significant clusters.

The clonotype was recovered from a man in his forties in good health and CMV-seronegative. The genes are TRBV7-8 and TRBJ2-3, with 11 bases fitting TRBD2. Input material: PBMCs. The CDR3 DNA reads TGTGCCAGCAGCTTAGGAACTAGCGGGGGAAGGCGCACAGATACGCAGTATTTT. Residues: CASSLGTSGGRRTDTQYF.